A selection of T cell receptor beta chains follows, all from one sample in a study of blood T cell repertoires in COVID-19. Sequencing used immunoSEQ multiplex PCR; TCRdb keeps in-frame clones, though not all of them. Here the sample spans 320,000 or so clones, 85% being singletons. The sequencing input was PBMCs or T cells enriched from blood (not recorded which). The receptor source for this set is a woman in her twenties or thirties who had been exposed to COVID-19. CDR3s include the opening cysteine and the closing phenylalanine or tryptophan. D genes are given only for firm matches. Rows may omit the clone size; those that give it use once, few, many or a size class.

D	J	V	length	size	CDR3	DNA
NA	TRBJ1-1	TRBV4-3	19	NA	CASSQDSGFLSEMNTEAFF	TGCGCCAGCAGCCAAGATTCAGGATTCCTCTCAGAAATGAACACTGAAGCTTTCTTT
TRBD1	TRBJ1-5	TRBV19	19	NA	CASSGNRDRYSFSNQPQHF	TGTGCCAGTAGTGGAAACCGGGACAGATATTCGTTTAGCAATCAGCCCCAGCATTTT
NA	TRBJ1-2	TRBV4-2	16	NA	CASRDAGTTFNYGYTF	TGTGCCAGCAGAGACGCCGGGACAACGTTTAACTATGGCTACACCTTC
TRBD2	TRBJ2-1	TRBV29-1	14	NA	CSAQGGGARDEQFF	TGCAGCGCTCAGGGCGGGGGGGCCAGGGATGAGCAGTTCTTC
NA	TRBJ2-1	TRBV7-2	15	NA	CASSLGPGLSNEQFF	TGTGCCAGCAGCTTGGGCCCGGGACTTTCAAATGAGCAGTTCTTC
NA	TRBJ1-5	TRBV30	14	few	CAWSVTGGIQPQHF	TGTGCCTGGAGTGTAACGGGGGGTATTCAGCCCCAGCATTTT
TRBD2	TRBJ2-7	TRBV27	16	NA	CASTLLSPRGAYEQYF	TGTGCCAGCACCCTCTTAAGCCCCCGGGGGGCCTACGAGCAGTACTTC
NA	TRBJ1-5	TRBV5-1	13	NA	CASSLVGASPQHF	TGCGCCAGCAGCTTGGTGGGGGCTTCTCCCCAGCATTTT
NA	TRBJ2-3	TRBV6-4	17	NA	CASSDSLAGISTDTQYF	TGTGCCAGCAGTGACTCCCTGGCGGGAATTAGCACAGATACGCAGTATTTT
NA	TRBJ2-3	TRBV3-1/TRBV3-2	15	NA	CASSQDHRVSDTQYF	TGTGCCAGCAGCCAAGACCATCGGGTTTCCGATACGCAGTATTTT
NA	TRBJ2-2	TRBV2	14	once	CASTKTPNTGELFF	TGTGCCAGCACCAAGACACCGAACACCGGGGAGCTGTTTTTT
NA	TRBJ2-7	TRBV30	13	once	CAWREMGPYEQYF	TGTGCCTGGAGGGAGATGGGGCCCTACGAGCAGTACTTC
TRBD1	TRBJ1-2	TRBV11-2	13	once	CASSDGTGHGYTF	TGTGCCAGCAGCGACGGGACAGGGCATGGCTACACCTTC
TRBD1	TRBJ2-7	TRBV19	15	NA	CASSVETGSSYEQYF	TGTGCCAGTAGTGTCGAGACAGGGAGCTCCTACGAGCAGTACTTC
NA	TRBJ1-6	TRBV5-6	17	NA	CASSLRQLSSYNSPLHF	TGTGCCAGCAGCTTGAGACAGTTGAGCTCCTATAATTCACCCCTCCACTTT
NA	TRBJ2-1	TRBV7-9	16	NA	CASSPQSGARYNEQFF	TGTGCCAGCAGCCCACAGTCAGGGGCGCGGTACAATGAGCAGTTCTTC
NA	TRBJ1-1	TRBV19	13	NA	CASSIRGYTEAFF	TGTGCCAGTAGTATAAGGGGGTACACTGAAGCTTTCTTT
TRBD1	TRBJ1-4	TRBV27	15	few	CASRRGGQANEKLFF	TGTGCCAGCAGGCGCGGGGGACAGGCTAATGAAAAACTGTTTTTT
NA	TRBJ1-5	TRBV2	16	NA	CASRSSTGNSNQPQHF	TGTGCCAGCAGATCCTCGACAGGAAATAGCAATCAGCCCCAGCATTTT
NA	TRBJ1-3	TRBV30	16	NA	CAWSAGGGFIGNTIYF	TGTGCCTGGAGTGCCGGAGGAGGGTTTATCGGAAACACCATATATTTT
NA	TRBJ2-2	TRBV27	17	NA	CASSPSDHNYDTGELFF	TGTGCCAGCAGTCCCTCAGACCACAACTACGACACCGGGGAGCTGTTTTTT
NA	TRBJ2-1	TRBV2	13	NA	CASRKGEHNEQFF	TGTGCCAGCAGAAAGGGGGAGCACAATGAGCAGTTCTTC
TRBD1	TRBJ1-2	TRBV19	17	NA	CASRLDRGMPGDYGYTF	TGTGCCAGTCGACTGGACAGGGGAATGCCGGGGGACTATGGCTACACCTTC
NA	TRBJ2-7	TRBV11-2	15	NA	CASSLEASLGGEQYF	TGTGCCAGCAGCTTAGAGGCTTCCCTAGGAGGCGAGCAGTACTTC
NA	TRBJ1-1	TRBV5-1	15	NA	CASSLSRGPTTEAFF	TGCGCCAGCAGCTTGAGCAGGGGCCCTACCACTGAAGCTTTCTTT
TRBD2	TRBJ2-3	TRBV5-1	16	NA	CASSKTSGSSTDTQYF	TGCGCCAGCAGTAAAACTAGCGGGAGTTCCACAGATACGCAGTATTTT
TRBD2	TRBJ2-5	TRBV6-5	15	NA	CASSYGSGGAETQYF	TGTGCCAGCAGTTACGGGAGCGGGGGGGCAGAGACCCAGTACTTC
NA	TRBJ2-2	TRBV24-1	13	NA	CATSAGSTGELFF	TGTGCCACCAGTGCAGGGTCCACCGGGGAGCTGTTTTTT
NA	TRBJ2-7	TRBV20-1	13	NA	CSASPYSSYEQYF	TGCAGTGCTAGTCCGTATAGCTCCTACGAGCAGTACTTC